These 7 T cell receptor beta chains came from one sample sequenced in a study of cytomegalovirus exposure and HLA in healthy donors. Researchers ran the PCR with 60 Vbeta and 13 Jbeta primers. The repertoire was sequenced with immunoSEQ multiplex PCR; TCRdb's copy has only in-frame clones and lacks some. The sample records around 210,000 clones, 78% being singletons. The sequenced material came from PBMCs. Receptors were obtained from a boy younger than 18 in good health and CMV-seronegative.

This clone has a handful of counts. The junction departs from the called germline gene at one end, perhaps through a read error. The chain has TRBV7-9 and TRBJ1-5; 10 bases fit TRBD1. The CDR3 has 18 amino acids. CDR1 SEHNR and CDR2 FQNEAQ come from the germline V gene (reference sequence). The CDR3 nucleotides read TGTTCCAGCAGCCAGGGACAGGGGATAGGTATGGGCAATCAGCCCCAGCATTTT. Amino acid sequence: CSSSQGQGIGMGNQPQHF.

V and J are TRBV4-1 and TRBJ1-5; D gene unclear. This CDR3 is built from 16 residues. Between the trimmed V and J ends, which lost 4 bases and 4 bases, there was a span of 17 bases. The germline gives CDR1 MGHRA, CDR2 YSYEKL. The CDR3 loop is CASSPTDGTGNQPQHF. DNA of the CDR3: TGCGCCAGCAGCCCAACGGACGGAACGGGGAATCAGCCCCAGCATTTT.

The rearrangement links TRBV2 to TRBJ1-4, with D tentatively TRBD1 (5 bases). This CDR3 is built from 14 residues. V lost 8 bases to trimming and J lost 4 bases, with 14 bases between them. Per germline, CDR1 SNHLY and CDR2 FYNNEI. In DNA, the CDR3 is TGTGCCAGCCAAACGACAGCCTTTAATGAAAAACTGTTTTTT. Protein product: CASQTTAFNEKLFF. Complete variable domain (other parts from reference TRBV2 and TRBJ1-4): EPEVTQTPSHQVTQMGQEVILRCVPISNHLYFYWYRQILGQKVEFLVSFYNNEISEKSEIFDDQFSVERPDGSNFTLKIRSTKLEDSAMYFCASQTTAFNEKLFFGSGTQLSVL.

The chain links TRBV19 to TRBJ1-5; 9 positions match TRBD1. Germline CDR1 and CDR2: LNHDA and SQIVND (reference sequence). This CDR3 comprises 15 residues. V was pared by 4 bases and J by 5 bases, with 6 bases of the junction left unmatched. This chain's CDR3 is CASSNDRGTDQPQHF. The CDR3 DNA is TGTGCCAGTAGTAATGACAGGGGGACCGATCAGCCCCAGCATTTT.

This chain links TRBV19 with TRBJ2-5; 14 bases fit TRBD2. The CDR3 has 15 amino acids. Germline assignment: CDR1 LNHDA and CDR2 SQIVND (reference sequence). With 7 bases clipped from V and 3 bases from J, the junction kept 4 bases outside the gene matches. The CDR3 region has the DNA TGTGCCAGTATCTCGGGACTAGCGGGAGAAGAGACCCAGTACTTC. It encodes CASISGLAGEETQYF.

This sequence joins TRBV15 and TRBJ1-1; a weak D match, TRBD1 (6 bases). In germline, CDR1 is LNHNV, CDR2 YYDKDF (reference sequence). The V end was cut by 0 bases, the J end by 5 bases, with 10 bases between. The CDR3 runs to 14 residues. The CDR3 DNA is TGTGCCACCAGCAGAGAGGCAGGGGAAACTGAAGCTTTCTTT. Translating gives CATSREAGETEAFF. Based on the CDR3 plus reference TRBV15 and TRBJ1-1, the full variable domain is DAMVIQNPRYQVTQFGKPVTLSCSQTLNHNVMYWYQQKSSQAPKLLFHYYDKDFNNEADTPDNFQSRRPNTSFCFLDIRSPGLGDTAMYLCATSREAGETEAFFGQGTRLTVV.

J is TRBJ2-1 and V is TRBV9, with 8 positions matching TRBD2. The J segment lost 10 bases and the V segment lost 0 bases, leaving 15 bases of the junction unmatched. The length of the CDR3 is 17 residues. Germline V gene data show CDR1 as SGDLS and CDR2 as YYNGEE. The CDR3 DNA is TGTGCCAGCAGCGTAGGCCTTTTAAGGGCCGGGAGGGAAGAGCAGTTCTTC. Translating it yields CASSVGLLRAGREEQFF.